This is a list of T cell receptor beta chains from one sample in a study of T cell responses to AZD1222 COVID-19 vaccine. Sequencing used immunoSEQ multiplex PCR; TCRdb keeps in-frame clones, though not all of them. The sample consists of over 140,000 clones, almost 95% of them appearing once. The source material was peripheral blood, sampled 28 days after the second AZD1222 dose. The receptors here all came from an adult who received the AZD1222 COVID-19 vaccine. Each CDR3 is given without its conserved first and last residue. A D gene is named only where the DNA matches it firmly.

>TRBD1|15|TRBV28|TRBJ1-2
ASSLGFVIGGGYGYT
>NA|10|TRBV11-2|TRBJ1-3
ASSPERNTIY
>NA|12|TRBV19|TRBJ1-6
ASSSARGNSPLH
>TRBD1|14|TRBV18|TRBJ1-3
ASSPGQGPSGNTIY
>NA|10|TRBV10-2|TRBJ1-3
ASSESRALGY
>TRBD1|12|TRBV30|TRBJ2-1
AWSPGQVYNEQF
>TRBD2|13|TRBV27|TRBJ2-1
ASRPLAGGYNEQF
>NA|12|TRBV19|TRBJ2-2
ASSARRGTGELF
>NA|13|TRBV6-1|TRBJ2-1
ASSELRSSYNEQF
>TRBD1|12|TRBV6-2/TRBV6-3|TRBJ2-7
ASSRGQLGYEQY
>TRBD1|13|TRBV19|TRBJ1-4
ASRTGATTNEKLF
>NA|12|TRBV9|TRBJ1-1
ASSVSQQNTEAF
>NA|14|TRBV29-1|TRBJ1-2
SVEANGRGGNYGYT
>TRBD1|11|TRBV7-9|TRBJ2-7
ASSGTGSYEQY
>NA|13|TRBV4-2|TRBJ2-5
ASSPHLGEPETQY
>TRBD1|12|TRBV7-9|TRBJ2-3
ASSLNGQGDTQY
>NA|12|TRBV7-9|TRBJ1-1
ASSLVAANTEAF
>NA|14|TRBV12-5|TRBJ2-7
ASGLVDRTRKDEQY
>NA|11|TRBV5-6|TRBJ1-1
ASSLVSGQGAF
>NA|12|TRBV28|TRBJ1-4
ASSRLFGGEKLF
>NA|10|TRBV9|TRBJ1-1
ASGRVGTEAF
>NA|7|TRBV19|TRBJ1-1
ASTTGAF
>NA|11|TRBV6-5|TRBJ1-1
ASSYKKTTEAF
>TRBD1|10|TRBV28|TRBJ2-4
ASTTRQGRWY
>NA|13|TRBV7-3|TRBJ2-3
ASSAGGAGTDTQY
>NA|11|TRBV6-2/TRBV6-3|TRBJ2-7
ASSRSRDNEQY
>TRBD2|12|TRBV20-1|TRBJ2-3
SASKRGGTDTQY
>NA|13|TRBV18|TRBJ2-2
ASAGGTSNTGELF
>NA|11|TRBV14|TRBJ1-5
ASSFYSNQPQH
>TRBD2|16|TRBV4-3|TRBJ2-3
ASSLSTSGRNPGDTQY
>NA|11|TRBV12-3/TRBV12-4|TRBJ2-2
ASSLRESGELF
>NA|14|TRBV6-5|TRBJ2-7
ASSYGGNRGSHEQY
>NA|11|TRBV6-6|TRBJ2-7
ASSVTQTYEQY
>NA|11|TRBV28|TRBJ2-1
ASSLSGVGEQF
>NA|10|TRBV28|TRBJ2-7
ATHRWGYEQY
>NA|12|TRBV9|TRBJ2-7
ASSVDLYSYEQY
>NA|14|TRBV27|TRBJ1-5
ATQAGDYPSNQPQH